This record concerns one TCR beta chain sequence. The target antigen is unknown. The germline gene is not matched at one end of the junction; a read error may be the cause. The data originate from a study of T-cell reconstitution after alpha-beta-depleted transplantation in children. Regarding the study as a whole: T-cell counts and diversity at one year following transplant were attributed mainly to newly produced T cells. Surviving thymic progenitors and recipient T cells were the source of high TCRbeta diversity at day 60 in some patients. About two months after transplant, alpha-beta T cells reportedly came from several hundred expanded graft clones.

Unique molecular identifiers featured in how the TCRbeta library was prepared. TCRdb called the PCR reads again in MiXCR, with one record for every CDR3 protein. The sample lists about 130,000 distinct CDR3 sequences; roughly 9.7% were seen once. Germline lookup yields CDR1 SGHVS and CDR2 FNYEAQ. The CDR3 length is 14 residues. The receptor comes from a girl less than two years old who had a stem cell transplant for combined immunodeficiency, so the T cells may come from the graft donor. The chain couples TRBV7-6 to TRBJ2-2, with 9 bases fitting TRBD2. Sequencing was performed on PBMCs, mostly from graft donor cells, taken 180 days after TCRalphabeta/CD19-depleted stem cell transplant. The CDR3 sequence is CSSSSGTSFGELFF. The CDR3 DNA reads as TGTTCCAGCAGCTCGGGGACTAGCTTCGGGGAGCTGTTTTTT. Full variable domain (outside the CDR3, taken from reference TRBV7-6 and TRBJ2-2): GAGVSQSPRYKVTKRGQDVALRCDPISGHVSLYWYRQALGQGPEFLTYFNYEAQQDKSGLPNDRFSAERPEGSISTLTIQRTEQRDSAMYRCSSSSGTSFGELFFGEGSRLTVL.